Following are 20 T cell receptor beta chains from one sample sequenced in a study of blood T cell repertoires in COVID-19. Only in-frame clones appear in the TCRdb table, and some are missing; sequencing was by immunoSEQ multiplex PCR. Of about 160,000 clones listed, approximately 87% are singletons. Sample: peripheral blood. The receptors shown here come from a woman aged 70-85 years with COVID-19, enrolled during active disease.

This clone turned up a few times. The chain has TRBV10-1 and TRBJ1-1; maybe TRBD1 (5 bases). This CDR3 region has 17 residues. Germline values: CDR1 WNHNN, CDR2 SYGVQD (reference sequence). V was trimmed by 0 bases and J by 10 bases, leaving 24 bases between them. The CDR3 coding sequence is TGCGCCAGCAGTGAGTCCCGCGGGGACCACCTCCGTCGTGGAGCTTTCTTT. It yields the protein CASSESRGDHLRRGAFF.

The chain combines TRBV7-9 with TRBJ2-7; D gene uncertain. Trimming cost V 5 bases and J 3 bases, with 17 bases left between them. CDR1 and CDR2 (germline): SEHNR, FQNEAQ (reference sequence). The CDR3 totals 15 residues. CDR3 coding DNA: TGTGCCAGCAGCCCACCCCCACGAGGTGGCTACGAGCAGTACTTC. This sequence encodes CASSPPPRGGYEQYF.

The chain recombines TRBV19 with TRBJ2-5, with D perhaps matching TRBD2 (6 bases). Germline V gene data show CDR1 as LNHDA and CDR2 as SQIVND (reference sequence). The CDR3 has 15 residues. Trimming left V 3 bases short and J 0 bases short, with 11 bases between. Here the CDR3 DNA reads TGTGCCAGTAGTATTCGGGACTTGTACCAAGAGACCCAGTACTTC. It codes for CASSIRDLYQETQYF. The variable domain in full, with the rest retrieved from reference TRBV19 and TRBJ2-5, is DGGITQSPKYLFRKEGQNVTLSCEQNLNHDAMYWYRQDPGQGLRLIYYSQIVNDFQKGDIAEGYSVSREKKESFPLTVTSAQKNPTAFYLCASSIRDLYQETQYFGPGTRLLVL.

The chain links TRBV7-8 to TRBJ2-3; D is perhaps TRBD2 (5 bases). The CDR3 loop spans 15 amino acids. The V and J ends lost 2 bases and 2 bases respectively, with 11 bases between them. The germline CDR1 and CDR2 sequences are SGHVS and FQNEAQ. The CDR3 sequence: CASSLSSGNTDTQYF. DNA for the CDR3: TGTGCCAGCAGCTTATCCTCCGGGAACACAGATACGCAGTATTTT.

The chain links TRBV4-2 to TRBJ2-2, with TRBD1 matching over 7 bases. The CDR3 has 14 residues. The V segment lost 2 bases and the J segment 7 bases; nucleotides outside the gene matches: 4. The germline V gene has CDR1 LGHNA and CDR2 YNFKEQ. This CDR3 reads CASSQIDRVGELFF. The CDR3 DNA reads TGTGCCAGCAGCCAAATAGACAGGGTCGGGGAGCTGTTTTTT.

V and J are TRBV27 and TRBJ2-5; 8 nucleotides align to TRBD2. The CDR3 runs to 20 residues. CDR1 and CDR2 from the germline V gene are MNHEY and SMNVEV (reference sequence). The V segment lost 6 bases and the J segment 6 bases; nucleotides outside the gene matches: 27. The CDR3 coding sequence is TGTGCCAGCAGACCCATGAGTGGGTCGGGGGGGCCTTTGGCGGGAAAGACCCAGTACTTC. Encoded protein: CASRPMSGSGGPLAGKTQYF.

This rearrangement joins TRBV9 to TRBJ2-1; 7 nucleotides align to TRBD1. V was clipped by 4 bases and J by 0 bases; unmatched bases: 13. The germline V gene has CDR1 SGDLS and CDR2 YYNGEE. This CDR3 comprises 18 residues. CDR3 region: CASSPSIGQASSYNEQFF. The CDR3 DNA reads TGTGCCAGCAGCCCGTCAATCGGACAGGCTAGCTCCTACAATGAGCAGTTCTTC.

V and J are TRBV28 and TRBJ2-7, with a tentative D call TRBD1 (5 bases). Per germline, CDR1 MDHEN and CDR2 SYDVKM. This CDR3 comprises 16 residues. V was pared by 6 bases and J by 0 bases, with 18 bases between. The CDR3 coding sequence is TGTGCCAGCAGCAGCACAGGCGATAGAAGCTCCTACGAGCAGTACTTC. Its translation is CASSSTGDRSSYEQYF.

CDR3 DNA sequence: TGTGCCAGCAGCTCCCCGGGACTAGCGGGGGAGACCACAGATACGCAGTATTTT. This translates into CASSSPGLAGETTDTQYF. This sequence joins TRBV28 and TRBJ2-3; 14 nucleotides match TRBD2. CDR1 and CDR2 (germline): MDHEN, SYDVKM. The CDR3 is made up of 18 amino acids. J lost 2 bases, V lost 6 bases, and 10 bases had no gene match. Full variable domain (remainder filled in from reference TRBV28 and TRBJ2-3): DVKVTQSSRYLVKRTGEKVFLECVQDMDHENMFWYRQDPGLGLRLIYFSYDVKMKEKGDIPEGYSVSREKKERFSLILESASTNQTSMYLCASSSPGLAGETTDTQYFGPGTRLTVL.

V usage is TRBV19 and J usage is TRBJ1-2; TRBD1 matches 9 bases. This CDR3 has 15 residues. The germline V gene has CDR1 LNHDA and CDR2 SQIVND (reference sequence). The J segment lost 6 bases and the V segment lost 3 bases, leaving 8 bases of the junction unmatched. CDR3 sequence reads: CASSIVGTGRHGYTF. The DNA of the CDR3 is TGTGCCAGTAGTATCGTCGGGACAGGGAGGCATGGCTACACCTTC.

The J gene is TRBJ2-3, the V gene TRBV5-1, with D possibly being TRBD2 (5 bases). CDR3 length: 15 amino acids. The V gene's germline CDR1 is SGHRS and CDR2 YFSETQ. Trimming removed 0 bases at V and 5 bases at J, with 13 bases between. The CDR3 region has the DNA TGCGCCAGCAGCTTGGTATATTCAGGAGGAGATACGCAGTATTTT. This codes for CASSLVYSGGDTQYF.

V and J are TRBV21-1 and TRBJ2-5; the table gives TRBD1 as D, unverified against the DNA. TRBV21-1 is listed as a pseudogene. There are 17 residues in the CDR3. The CDR3 region is CASIDKRLRGVSETQYF. The CDR3 nucleotides are TGTGCCAGCATCGATAAGCGACTCAGGGGGGTGTCAGAGACCCAGTACTTC.

The V call is TRBV13, the J call TRBJ1-2; TRBD1 agrees at 10 bases. V lost 6 bases to trimming and J lost 2 bases; unmatched junction nucleotides: 3. CDR3 size: 14 residues. CDR1 is PRHDT and CDR2 is FYEKMQ in the germline V gene (reference sequence). The DNA for the CDR3 is TGTGCCAGCAGACCGGGACAGGGGAACTATGGCTACACCTTC. Residues: CASRPGQGNYGYTF.

The DNA of the CDR3 is TGTGCCAGCAGTTTACCTAGCGGGGGGAAAGAGACCCAGTACTTC. It is translated as CASSLPSGGKETQYF. This chain joins TRBV28 and TRBJ2-5; 11 nucleotides line up with TRBD2. J gave up 3 bases and V 2 bases, and 2 bases lay outside the gene matches. Germline lookup yields CDR1 MDHEN and CDR2 SYDVKM. CDR3 length: 15 residues.

The V gene is TRBV5-6, the J gene TRBJ1-2, with 9 bases fitting TRBD1. The trim removed 0 bases at V and 4 bases at J, leaving 4 bases unmatched. This CDR3 is 15 amino acids long. CDR1 is SGHDT, CDR2 YYEEEE, per germline. The CDR3 here is CASSLALDRGYGYTF. The CDR3 DNA reads as TGTGCCAGCAGCTTGGCCCTGGACAGGGGCTATGGCTACACCTTC.

This chain connects TRBV2 to TRBJ1-5; D possibly corresponds to TRBD1 (6 bases). Trimming stripped 6 bases from V and 1 base from J, with 13 bases between. Germline CDR1 reads SNHLY; CDR2 reads FYNNEI. This CDR3 is built from 15 residues. CDR3 amino acids: CASRGVGASNQPQHF. For the CDR3, the DNA is TGTGCCAGCAGAGGAGTGGGGGCGAGCAATCAGCCCCAGCATTTT.

The chain joins TRBV6-1 to TRBJ1-1; 9 nucleotides agree with TRBD1. There are 15 residues in the CDR3. The trim removed 5 bases at V and 4 bases at J, leaving 8 bases unmatched. Germline assignment: CDR1 MNHNS and CDR2 SASEGT. The CDR3 DNA follows: TGTGCCAGCAGTTTTACCCCGGGACAGGGCACTGAAGCTTTCTTT. Residues: CASSFTPGQGTEAFF.

DNA of the CDR3: TGTGCCAGCGGGCGGGACCTTGGGCGGGAGCAGTACTTC. Translating it yields CASGRDLGREQYF. The chain combines TRBV2 with TRBJ2-7, with D possibly matching TRBD2 (6 bases). The germline gives CDR1 SNHLY, CDR2 FYNNEI. The V end lost 8 bases, the J end lost 7 bases, and 18 bases lay between the germline ends. The CDR3 loop spans 13 amino acids.

The chain couples TRBV18 to TRBJ2-7; 8 bases align to TRBD1. Unmatched junction bases numbered 4, after V lost 4 bases and J lost 2 bases. CDR3 size: 14 residues. CDR1 and CDR2 from the germline V gene are KGHSH and LQKENI. The CDR3 DNA is TGTGCCAGCTCACGTGAGACAGGGGCCTACGAGCAGTACTTC. The encoded protein is CASSRETGAYEQYF.

The chain is built from TRBV7-6 and TRBJ2-7, with D maybe TRBD1 (6 bases). V was cut by 5 bases and J by 6 bases, with 20 bases left in between. CDR1 is SGHVS and CDR2 is FNYEAQ in the germline V gene. This CDR3 comprises 15 residues. DNA for the CDR3: TGTGCCAGCAGCCCCCTCCGGCCAGGGGTCCCCGAGCAGTACTTC. This codes for CASSPLRPGVPEQYF.